Below, one TCR beta chain is given with its context. Its antigen is as yet unknown. The data are from a study of cytomegalovirus exposure and HLA in healthy donors. Study conclusions and caveats: As a later analysis showed, a missense DCLRE1C variant was linked to trimming of TCR beta V- and J-genes.

Researchers ran the PCR with 60 Vbeta and 13 Jbeta primers. Only in-frame clones appear in the TCRdb table, and some are missing; sequencing was by immunoSEQ multiplex PCR. The table lists 150,000 to 200,000 clones, approximately 67% of them singletons. Trimming stripped 5 bases from V and 8 bases from J, with 13 bases between. This CDR3 is 14 amino acids long. CDR1 is SEHNR and CDR2 is FQNEAQ in the germline V gene (reference sequence). The sequence was obtained from a woman between 18 and 29 years old in good health and CMV-seropositive. Sequenced: PBMCs. The J gene is TRBJ1-6, the V gene TRBV7-9, with D perhaps matching TRBD1 (6 bases). CDR3 bases: TGTGCCAGCAGCCCTGTCAGGGGTGATTCACCCCTCCACTTT. Protein sequence: CASSPVRGDSPLHF.